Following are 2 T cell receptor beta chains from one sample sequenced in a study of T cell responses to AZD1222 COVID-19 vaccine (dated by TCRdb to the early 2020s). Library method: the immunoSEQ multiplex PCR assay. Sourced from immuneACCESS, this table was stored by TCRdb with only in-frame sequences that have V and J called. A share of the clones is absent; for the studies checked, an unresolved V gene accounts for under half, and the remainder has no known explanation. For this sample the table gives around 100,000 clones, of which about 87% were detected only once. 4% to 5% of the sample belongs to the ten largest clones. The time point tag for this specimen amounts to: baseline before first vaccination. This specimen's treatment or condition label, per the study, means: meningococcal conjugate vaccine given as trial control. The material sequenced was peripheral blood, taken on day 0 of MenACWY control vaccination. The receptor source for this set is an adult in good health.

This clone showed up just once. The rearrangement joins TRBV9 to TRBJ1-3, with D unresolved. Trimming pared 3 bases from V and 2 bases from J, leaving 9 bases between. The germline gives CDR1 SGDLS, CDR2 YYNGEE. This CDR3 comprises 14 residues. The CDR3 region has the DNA TGTGCCAGCAGCGGTCATGGGGCTGGAAACACCATATATTTT. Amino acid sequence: CASSGHGAGNTIYF. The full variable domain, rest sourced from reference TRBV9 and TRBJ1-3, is DSGVTQTPKHLITATGQRVTLRCSPRSGDLSVYWYQQSLDQGLQFLIQYYNGEERAKGNILERFSAQQFPDLHSELNLSSLELGDSALYFCASSGHGAGNTIYFGEGSWLTVV.

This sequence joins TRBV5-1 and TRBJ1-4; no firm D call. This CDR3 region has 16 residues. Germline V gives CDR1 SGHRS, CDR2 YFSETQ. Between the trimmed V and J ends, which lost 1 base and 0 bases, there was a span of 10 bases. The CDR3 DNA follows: TGCGCCAGCAGCTTGTTCGCCGACCCAACTAATGAAAAACTGTTTTTT. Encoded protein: CASSLFADPTNEKLFF. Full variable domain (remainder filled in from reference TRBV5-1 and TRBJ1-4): KAGVTQTPRYLIKTRGQQVTLSCSPISGHRSVSWYQQTPGQGLQFLFEYFSETQRNKGNFPGRFSGRQFSNSRSEMNVSTLELGDSALYLCASSLFADPTNEKLFFGSGTQLSVL.